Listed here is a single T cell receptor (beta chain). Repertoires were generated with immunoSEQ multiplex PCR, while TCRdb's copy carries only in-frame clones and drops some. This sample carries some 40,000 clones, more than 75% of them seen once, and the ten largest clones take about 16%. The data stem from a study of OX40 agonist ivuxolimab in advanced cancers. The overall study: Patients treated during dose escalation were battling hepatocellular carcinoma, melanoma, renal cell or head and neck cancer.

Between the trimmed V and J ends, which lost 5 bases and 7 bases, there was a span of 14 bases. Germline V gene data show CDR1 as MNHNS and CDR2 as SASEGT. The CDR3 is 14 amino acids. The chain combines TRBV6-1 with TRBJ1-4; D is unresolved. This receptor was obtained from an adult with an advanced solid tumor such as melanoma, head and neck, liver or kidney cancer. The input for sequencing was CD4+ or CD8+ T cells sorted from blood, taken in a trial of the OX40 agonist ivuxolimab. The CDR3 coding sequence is TGTGCCAGCAGTCCCTCGGATTTCACTGAAAAACTGTTTTTT. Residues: CASSPSDFTEKLFF.